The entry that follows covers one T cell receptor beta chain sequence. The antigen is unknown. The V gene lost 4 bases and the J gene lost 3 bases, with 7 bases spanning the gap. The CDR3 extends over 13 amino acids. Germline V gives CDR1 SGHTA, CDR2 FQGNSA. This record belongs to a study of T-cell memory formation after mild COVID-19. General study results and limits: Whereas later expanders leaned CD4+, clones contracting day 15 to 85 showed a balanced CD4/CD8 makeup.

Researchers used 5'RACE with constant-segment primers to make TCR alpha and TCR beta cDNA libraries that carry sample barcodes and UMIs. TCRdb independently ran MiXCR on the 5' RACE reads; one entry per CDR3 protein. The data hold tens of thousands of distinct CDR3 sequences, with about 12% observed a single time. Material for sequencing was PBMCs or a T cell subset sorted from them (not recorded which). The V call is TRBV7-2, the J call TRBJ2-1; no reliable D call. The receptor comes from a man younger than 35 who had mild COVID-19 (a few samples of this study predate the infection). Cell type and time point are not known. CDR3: CASSSTNYNEQFF. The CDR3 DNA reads TGTGCCAGCAGCTCAACAAACTACAATGAGCAGTTCTTC. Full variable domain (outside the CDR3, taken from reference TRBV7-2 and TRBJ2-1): GAGVSQSPSNKVTEKGKDVELRCDPISGHTALYWYRQSLGQGLEFLIYFQGNSAPDKSGLPSDRFSAERTGGSVSTLTIQRTQQEDSAVYLCASSSTNYNEQFFGPGTRLTVL.